This T cell receptor beta chain originates from a study of early T cells in non-severe SARS-CoV-2 infection. This clonotype was found many times. There are 13 residues in the CDR3. With 10 bases removed from V and 2 bases from J, the gap between germline ends came to 15 bases. Germline loops: CDR1 LNHDA, CDR2 SQIVND (reference sequence). Researchers attached unique molecular identifiers to individual cDNA molecules. TCRdb re-derived calls from the 5' RACE reads in MiXCR, one entry per CDR3 protein. The table records approximately 70,000 distinct CDR3 sequences, roughly 5.3% of them present only once. The TCR comes from an adult who was a healthcare worker with PCR-confirmed SARS-CoV-2 infection or an uninfected control (not recorded which). The chain employs TRBV19 and TRBJ2-7; D possibly corresponds to TRBD1 (5 bases). The source material was whole blood, sampled at baseline. The chain's CDR3 is CAITDTQTYEQYF. In DNA form, the CDR3 reads TGTGCCATTACGGACACTCAAACCTACGAGCAGTACTTC.